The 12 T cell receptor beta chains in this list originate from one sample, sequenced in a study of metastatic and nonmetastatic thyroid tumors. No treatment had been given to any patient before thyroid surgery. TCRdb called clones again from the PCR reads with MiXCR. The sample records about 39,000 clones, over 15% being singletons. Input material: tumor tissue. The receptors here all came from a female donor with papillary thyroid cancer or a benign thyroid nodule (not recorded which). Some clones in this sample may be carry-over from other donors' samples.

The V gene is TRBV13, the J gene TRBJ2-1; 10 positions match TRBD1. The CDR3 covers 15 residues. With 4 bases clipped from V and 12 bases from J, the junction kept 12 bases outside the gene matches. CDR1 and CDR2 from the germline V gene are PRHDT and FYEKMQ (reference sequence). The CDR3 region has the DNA TGTGCCAGCAGCTCCAGGGGGACAGGGGCCAATACGCAGTTCTTC. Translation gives CASSSRGTGANTQFF.

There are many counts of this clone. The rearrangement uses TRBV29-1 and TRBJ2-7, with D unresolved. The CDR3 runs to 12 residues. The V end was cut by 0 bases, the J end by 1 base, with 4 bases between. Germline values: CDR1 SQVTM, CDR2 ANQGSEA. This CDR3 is CSVEDLSYEQYF. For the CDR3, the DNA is TGCAGCGTTGAAGATCTATCCTACGAGCAGTACTTC.

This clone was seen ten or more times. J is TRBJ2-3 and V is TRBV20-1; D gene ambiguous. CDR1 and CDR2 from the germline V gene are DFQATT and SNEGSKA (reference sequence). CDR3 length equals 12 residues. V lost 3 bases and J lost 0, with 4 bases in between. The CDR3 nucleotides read TGCAGTGCTAGTCTTAGCACAGATACGCAGTATTTT. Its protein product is CSASLSTDTQYF.

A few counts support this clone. CDR3 coding DNA: TGCAGTGCTAGAGGGTCTAGCGGCCAAGGAGGTGGTCCCACAGATACGCAGTATTTT. Amino acids: CSARGSSGQGGGPTDTQYF. The V gene is TRBV20-1, the J gene TRBJ2-3, with 7 positions matching TRBD2. The trim removed 1 base at V and 2 bases at J, leaving 18 bases unmatched. The V gene's germline CDR1 is DFQATT and CDR2 SNEGSKA (reference sequence). The CDR3 runs 19 residues.

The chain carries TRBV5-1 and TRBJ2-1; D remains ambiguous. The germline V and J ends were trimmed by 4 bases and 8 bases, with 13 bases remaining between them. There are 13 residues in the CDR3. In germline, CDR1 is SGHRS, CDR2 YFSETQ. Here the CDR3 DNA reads TGCGCCAGCAGCCCCTATTCTAGGGATGAGCAGTTCTTC. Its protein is CASSPYSRDEQFF.

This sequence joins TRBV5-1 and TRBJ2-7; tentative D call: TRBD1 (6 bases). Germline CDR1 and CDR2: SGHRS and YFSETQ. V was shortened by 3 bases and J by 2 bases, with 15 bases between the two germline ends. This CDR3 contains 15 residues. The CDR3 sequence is CASSSDRLFTYEQYF. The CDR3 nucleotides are TGCGCCAGCAGCTCGGACAGATTATTCACCTACGAGCAGTACTTC.

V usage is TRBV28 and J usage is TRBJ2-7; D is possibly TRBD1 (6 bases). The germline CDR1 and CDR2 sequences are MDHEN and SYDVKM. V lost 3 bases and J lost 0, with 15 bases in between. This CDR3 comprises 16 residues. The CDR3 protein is CASSFEGGQSSYEQYF. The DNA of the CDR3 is TGTGCCAGCAGTTTTGAAGGGGGACAAAGCTCCTACGAGCAGTACTTC.

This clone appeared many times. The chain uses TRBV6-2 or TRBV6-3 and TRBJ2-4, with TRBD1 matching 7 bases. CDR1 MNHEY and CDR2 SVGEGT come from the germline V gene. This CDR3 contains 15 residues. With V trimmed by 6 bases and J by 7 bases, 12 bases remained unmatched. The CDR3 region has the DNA TGTGCCAGCAGCCCGATGAGTCAGGGGGAGAACATTCAGTACTTC. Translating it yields CASSPMSQGENIQYF.

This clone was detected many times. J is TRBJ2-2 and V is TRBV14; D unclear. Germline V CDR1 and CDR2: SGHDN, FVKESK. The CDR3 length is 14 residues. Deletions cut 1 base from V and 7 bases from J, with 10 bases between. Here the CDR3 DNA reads TGTGCCAGCAGCCAAGTGGTGATGGGCGGGGAGCTGTTTTTT. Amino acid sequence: CASSQVVMGGELFF. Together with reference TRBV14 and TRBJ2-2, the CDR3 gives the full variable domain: EAGVTQFPSHSVIEKGQTVTLRCDPISGHDNLYWYRRVMGKEIKFLLHFVKESKQDESGMPNNRFLAERTGGTYSTLKVQPAELEDSGVYFCASSQVVMGGELFFGEGSRLTVL.

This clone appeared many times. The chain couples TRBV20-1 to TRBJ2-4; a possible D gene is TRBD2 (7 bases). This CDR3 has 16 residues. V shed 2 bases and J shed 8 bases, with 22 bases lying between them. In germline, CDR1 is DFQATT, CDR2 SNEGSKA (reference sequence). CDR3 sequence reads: CSARMGGGRVADIQYF. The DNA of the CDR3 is TGCAGTGCTAGAATGGGGGGGGGCCGTGTTGCTGACATTCAGTACTTC.

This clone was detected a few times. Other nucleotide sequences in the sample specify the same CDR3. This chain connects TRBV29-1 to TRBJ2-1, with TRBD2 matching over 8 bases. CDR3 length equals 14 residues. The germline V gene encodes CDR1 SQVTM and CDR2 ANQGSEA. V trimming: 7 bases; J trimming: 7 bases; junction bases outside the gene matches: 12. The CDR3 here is CSGFSGTRGNEQFF. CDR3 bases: TGCAGCGGTTTTAGCGGGACCAGAGGGAATGAGCAGTTCTTC.

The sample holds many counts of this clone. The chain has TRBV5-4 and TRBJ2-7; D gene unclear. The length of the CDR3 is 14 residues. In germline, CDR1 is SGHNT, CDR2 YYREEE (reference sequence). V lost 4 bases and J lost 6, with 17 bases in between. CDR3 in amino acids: CASSLDPTASEQYF. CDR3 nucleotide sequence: TGTGCCAGCAGCCTGGACCCCACGGCCTCCGAGCAGTACTTC.